Described below is a single T cell receptor beta chain sequence and its context. This sample was taken from a study of blood T cells in healthy people across ages. A J-beta primer mix and a sample-barcoded 5' primer were used in a second PCR of about 6 to 12 cycles. A template-switch adaptor with 12 random nucleotides tagged each cDNA molecule. TCRdb redid the calling of the 5' RACE reads with MiXCR, one entry per CDR3 protein. The table includes about a million distinct CDR3 sequences, 51% detected once. V shed 2 bases and J shed 5 bases, with 18 bases lying between them. The CDR3 length is 16 residues. The germline CDR1 and CDR2 sequences are SGHRS and YFSETQ.

Source material: blood. This TCR was recovered from a woman aged 55-69 years in good health. J is TRBJ2-3 and V is TRBV5-1; maybe TRBD1 (5 bases). The CDR3 DNA reads TGCGCCAGCAGCTTTGAGAGACACCTCCAGGGAGATACGCAGTATTTT. Protein product: CASSFERHLQGDTQYF.